Listed here are 31 T cell receptor beta chains from one sample, sequenced in a study of persistence of HIV-infected CD4 T cells. No cognate antigen is known for these TCRs. Overlapping HIV-1 Gag 15-mer peptides at roughly 1 ug per peptide per mL were used. Memory cells lacking CD40L and CD69 with high CD45RO were sorted. The immunoSEQ assay was version 4, run in survey mode. The data were produced by immunoSEQ multiplex PCR, yet TCRdb's version contains in-frame clones alone and is incomplete. The sample consists of over 40,000 clones, around 78% of them appearing once. The starting material was CD4+ T cells sorted from PBMCs after roughly 19-hour stimulation, obtained from a patient who received antiretroviral therapy. The source is an adult man with HIV who was CMV-seropositive.

The CDR3 loop reads CASSEKSAICNGPLAKNIQYF. As DNA, the CDR3 is TGCGCCAGCAGTGAGAAGTCAGCAATTTGCAACGGACCACTAGCCAAAAACATTCAGTACTTC. This rearrangement joins TRBV10-1 to TRBJ2-4; D is unresolved. Germline V gene sequence: CDR1 WNHNN, CDR2 SYGVQD (reference sequence). The length of the CDR3 is 21 residues. V lost 2 bases, J lost 0 bases, and 26 bases lay in between.

In nucleotides, the CDR3 is TGTGCCAGTAGTATAGACATTAGCAATCAGCCCCAGCATTTT. Residues: CASSIDISNQPQHF. The gene calls are TRBV19 and TRBJ1-5; no reliable D call. Trimming shortened V by 0 bases and J by 0 bases, and 3 bases separated the two germline ends. CDR1 is LNHDA, CDR2 SQIVND, per germline (reference sequence). CDR3 length: 14 amino acids.

The CDR3 DNA reads TGCGCCAGCAGCCCGGGGGACGGAATTGGAAACACCATATATTTT. Its protein is CASSPGDGIGNTIYF. The chain uses TRBV5-1 and TRBJ1-3; D might be TRBD1 (5 bases). Trimming removed 4 bases from V and 3 bases from J, with 14 bases in between. In germline, CDR1 is SGHRS, CDR2 YFSETQ. The CDR3 is 15 residues long.

The chain links TRBV10-2 to TRBJ2-3; TRBD2 matches 9 bases. Germline lookup yields CDR1 WSHSY and CDR2 SAAADI. The ends lost 7 bases at V and 4 bases at J; junction bases unmatched: 15. The CDR3 totals 17 residues. CDR3 DNA sequence: TGCGCCAGCATGCGCGGGGGGGCCGGGGTTGAGGCAGATACGCAGTATTTT. It is translated as CASMRGGAGVEADTQYF.

The rearrangement joins TRBV6-5 to TRBJ1-1, with 8 bases that match TRBD1. This CDR3 has 16 amino acids. With V trimmed by 2 bases and J by 2 bases, 7 bases remained unmatched. Germline values: CDR1 MNHEY, CDR2 SVGAGI. Here the CDR3 DNA reads TGTGCCAGCAGTTACGGGACAGGCCCTAGTAACACTGAAGCTTTCTTT. Amino acids: CASSYGTGPSNTEAFF.

V usage is TRBV9 and J usage is TRBJ2-7, with TRBD2 matching over 10 bases. Germline CDR1 is SGDLS and CDR2 is YYNGEE. The CDR3 extends over 14 amino acids. The trim removed 6 bases at V and 4 bases at J, leaving 7 bases unmatched. CDR3 in amino acids: CASKGSGRDYEQYF. The CDR3, as DNA: TGTGCCAGCAAGGGGAGCGGGAGGGATTACGAGCAGTACTTC.

The chain uses TRBV5-6 and TRBJ2-5; D is possibly TRBD1 (6 bases). Between the trimmed V and J ends, which lost 3 bases and 5 bases, there was a span of 14 bases. Germline values: CDR1 SGHDT, CDR2 YYEEEE. The CDR3 is made up of 14 amino acids. CDR3 DNA: TGTGCCAGCAGCTCCGGACAGACGGGTGAGACCCAGTACTTC. Protein sequence: CASSSGQTGETQYF.

The V gene is TRBV5-6, the J gene TRBJ1-1, with unresolved D. V lost 4 bases and J lost 6, with 16 bases in between. CDR1 and CDR2 from the germline V gene are SGHDT and YYEEEE. The CDR3 length is 14 residues. This CDR3 is CASSQTTRLPEAFF. The CDR3 DNA reads TGTGCCAGCAGCCAAACGACAAGGCTCCCTGAAGCTTTCTTT.

This chain links TRBV4-3 with TRBJ1-1, with 9 bases lining up with TRBD1. The CDR3 has 13 residues. Trimming cost V 4 bases and J 11 bases; bases outside gene matches: 8. CDR1 and CDR2 from the germline V gene are LGHNA and YSLEER. The chain's CDR3 is CASSPRQGEMAFF. The CDR3 nucleotides read TGCGCCAGCAGCCCCCGACAGGGGGAAATGGCTTTCTTT.

The V call is TRBV29-1, the J call TRBJ2-7, with 7 bases aligning to TRBD2. The CDR3 is 12 amino acids. Germline lookup yields CDR1 SQVTM and CDR2 ANQGSEA. The V and J ends lost 6 bases and 1 base, in that order; junction bases with no gene match: 3. The CDR3 is CSVLLASYEQYF. The DNA of the CDR3 is TGCAGCGTCCTACTAGCGTCCTACGAGCAGTACTTC.

The V and J genes are TRBV3-1 (or the pseudogene TRBV3-2) and TRBJ1-1; D gene ambiguous. Per the germline V gene, CDR1 is LGHDT and CDR2 is YNNKEL (reference sequence). With 0 bases removed from V and 5 bases from J, the gap between germline ends came to 7 bases. This CDR3 region has 13 residues. DNA for the CDR3: TGTGCCAGCAGCCAAGATAAGGTTACTGAAGCTTTCTTT. Amino acids: CASSQDKVTEAFF.

The CDR3 bases are TGTGCCAGCAGTACGGGCGGGAGCTCCTACGAGCAGTACTTC. This gives the protein CASSTGGSSYEQYF. The chain couples TRBV6-2 or TRBV6-3 to TRBJ2-7; TRBD2 aligns across 7 bases. The junction had 4 bases not matched to a gene; V was cut back by 5 bases and J by 0 bases. There are 14 residues in the CDR3. The germline gives CDR1 MNHEY, CDR2 SVGEGT.

V gene TRBV6-1 combines with J gene TRBJ2-7; 10 bases map to TRBD2. The CDR3 has 15 amino acids. Germline values: CDR1 MNHNS, CDR2 SASEGT. After removal of 2 bases from V and 5 bases from J, the junction contained 6 bases not matched to a gene. The CDR3 bases are TGTGCCAGCAGTGAACTAGCGGGGGCCGCCCACGAGCAGTACTTC. It specifies CASSELAGAAHEQYF.

J is TRBJ1-1 and V is TRBV7-6, with TRBD1 identical over 8 bases. V was clipped by 5 bases and J by 1 base; unmatched bases: 3. CDR1 SGHVS and CDR2 FNYEAQ come from the germline V gene. The CDR3 has 14 residues. The CDR3 sequence is CASSRDRGNTEAFF. For the CDR3, the DNA is TGTGCCAGCAGCAGAGACAGGGGGAACACTGAAGCTTTCTTT.

This chain joins TRBV18 and TRBJ1-6; tentative D call: TRBD1 (5 bases). The CDR3 covers 14 residues. V dropped 3 bases and J dropped 4 bases, with 7 bases sitting between them. Germline V gives CDR1 KGHSH, CDR2 LQKENI. Here the CDR3 DNA reads TGTGCCAGCTCACCCGGGACGTATAATTCACCCCTCCACTTT. It translates to CASSPGTYNSPLHF.

The genes are TRBV6-5 and TRBJ2-5; a possible D gene is TRBD2 (5 bases). The V end was cut by 6 bases, the J end by 4 bases, with 18 bases between. Germline values: CDR1 MNHEY, CDR2 SVGAGI. This CDR3 is 15 amino acids long. The CDR3 spells CASSPGVFSGETQYF. CDR3 sequence (DNA): TGTGCCAGCAGCCCCGGGGTGTTTTCGGGAGAGACCCAGTACTTC.

This chain links TRBV19 with TRBJ1-5; 8 nucleotides align to TRBD1. The CDR3 consists of 16 residues. V trimming: 4 bases; J trimming: 0 bases; junction bases outside the gene matches: 5. The germline V gene encodes CDR1 LNHDA and CDR2 SQIVND (reference sequence). The CDR3 loop reads CASSRGTGYSNQPQHF. The CDR3 coding sequence is TGTGCCAGTAGTAGAGGGACAGGCTATAGCAATCAGCCCCAGCATTTT.

This clone was recorded a few times. The chain recombines TRBV3-1 (or the pseudogene TRBV3-2) with TRBJ2-5, with no clear D. Looked up from germline, CDR1 is LGHDT and CDR2 is YNNKEL (reference sequence). The CDR3 consists of 14 residues. V shed 1 base and J shed 5 bases, with 11 bases lying between them. The CDR3 DNA reads as TGTGCCAGCAGCCAAGGGCTGGATGAGGAGACCCAGTACTTC. Protein product: CASSQGLDEETQYF.

This chain uses TRBV7-6 with TRBJ1-6; the D is unclear. V gave up 5 bases and J gave up 11 bases, with 13 bases separating them. This CDR3 is 13 amino acids long. Germline CDR1 is SGHVS and CDR2 is FNYEAQ. CDR3 sequence reads: CASSTTDSTPLHF. The CDR3 DNA sequence: TGTGCCAGCAGCACTACGGACTCAACACCCCTCCACTTT.

CDR3 sequence reads: CASSLDRNTDTQYF. The DNA for the CDR3 is TGTGCCAGCAGCTTAGACAGGAACACAGATACGCAGTATTTT. The chain couples TRBV7-9 to TRBJ2-3; possible D gene TRBD1, 5 bases. Germline-derived CDR1 and CDR2 are SEHNR and FQNEAQ (reference sequence). This CDR3 is 14 amino acids long. Trimming removed 1 base from V and 2 bases from J, with 7 bases in between.

This sequence joins TRBV5-4 and TRBJ1-1, with a weak D call TRBD1 (6 bases). This CDR3 has 14 residues. Germline CDR1 SGHNT, CDR2 YYREEE (reference sequence). V lost 3 bases and J 0 bases, leaving 9 bases between the germline ends. This chain's CDR3 is CASSSDSMNTEAFF. The CDR3, as DNA: TGTGCCAGCAGCTCGGACAGTATGAACACTGAAGCTTTCTTT.

This chain connects TRBV5-1 to TRBJ2-7; 8 bases are shared with TRBD1. The CDR3 has 14 residues. The V gene's germline CDR1 is SGHRS and CDR2 YFSETQ. Trimming took 0 bases from V and 3 from J; bases not matched to a gene: 2. CDR3 sequence: CASSLGTGFYEQYF. As DNA, the CDR3 is TGCGCCAGCAGCTTGGGGACAGGGTTCTACGAGCAGTACTTC.

This clone has just a few counts. The chain has TRBV5-4 and TRBJ1-4; TRBD1 might be the D (5 bases). Trimming removed 2 bases from V and 4 bases from J, with 15 bases in between. The CDR3 length is 16 residues. Per the germline V gene, CDR1 is SGHNT and CDR2 is YYREEE (reference sequence). CDR3 sequence: CASSLYTGTRNEKLFF. In nucleotides, the CDR3 is TGTGCCAGCAGCTTATACACAGGCACTCGTAATGAAAAACTGTTTTTT. The variable domain in full, completed from reference TRBV5-4 and TRBJ1-4, reads ETGVTQSPTHLIKTRGQQVTLRCSSQSGHNTVSWYQQALGQGPQFIFQYYREEENGRGNFPPRFSGLQFPNYSSELNVNALELDDSALYLCASSLYTGTRNEKLFFGSGTQLSVL.

The chain has TRBV9 and TRBJ2-1; 14 bases align to TRBD2. The CDR3 has 19 residues. V was pared by 0 bases and J by 2 bases, with 7 bases of the junction left unmatched. Germline CDR1 reads SGDLS; CDR2 reads YYNGEE. The CDR3 loop is CASSVAGTSGSLAYNEQFF. The CDR3 bases are TGTGCCAGCAGCGTAGCCGGGACTAGCGGGAGCCTAGCCTACAATGAGCAGTTCTTC.

This chain uses TRBV10-1 with TRBJ1-2; the D is unclear. V lost 2 bases to trimming and J lost 6 bases, with 13 bases between them. The CDR3 consists of 14 residues. Per germline, CDR1 WNHNN and CDR2 SYGVQD (reference sequence). In DNA form, the CDR3 reads TGCGCCAGCAGTGAGGGAAAGGGTATCGATGGCTACACCTTC. Translation: CASSEGKGIDGYTF.

The chain carries TRBV6-5 and TRBJ2-7; unclear D gene. V lost 3 bases and J 2 bases, leaving 14 bases between the germline ends. Germline CDR1 MNHEY, CDR2 SVGAGI. The CDR3 has 15 amino acids. CDR3 sequence: CASSYEVAPPYEQYF. Here the CDR3 DNA reads TGTGCCAGCAGTTATGAGGTGGCCCCACCCTACGAGCAGTACTTC.

V gene TRBV6-2 or TRBV6-3 combines with J gene TRBJ2-1, with D perhaps TRBD1 (6 bases). The germline V gene encodes CDR1 MNHEY and CDR2 SVGEGT. Deletions cut 5 bases from V and 1 base from J, with 12 bases between. The CDR3 totals 15 residues. CDR3 protein: CASSQTGFSYNEQFF. For the CDR3, the DNA is TGTGCCAGCAGTCAGACAGGTTTTTCCTACAATGAGCAGTTCTTC.

This CDR3 is CSPQGHEQYF. The CDR3 coding sequence is TGCAGCCCCCAGGGCCACGAGCAGTACTTC. This chain links TRBV20-1 with TRBJ2-7, with D perhaps matching TRBD1 (5 bases). Germline V gene lookup returns CDR1 DFQATT and CDR2 SNEGSKA (reference sequence). The CDR3 is 10 residues long.

The chain has TRBV28 and TRBJ1-1; no reliable D call. V lost 3 bases and J 7 bases, leaving 18 bases between the germline ends. The CDR3 is 15 residues long. Germline V gene lookup returns CDR1 MDHEN and CDR2 SYDVKM. CDR3 in amino acids: CASSLRQSTRREAFF. In nucleotides, the CDR3 is TGTGCCAGCAGTTTGCGGCAGTCTACTCGGCGTGAAGCTTTCTTT.

The V call is TRBV7-2, the J call TRBJ2-7; possibly TRBD2 for D (5 bases). The V and J ends lost 2 bases and 4 bases respectively, with 12 bases between them. The germline V gene encodes CDR1 SGHTA and CDR2 FQGNSA. This CDR3 region has 14 residues. The CDR3 DNA reads TGTGCCAGCAGCTTACCAGGCGGGCGTTACGAGCAGTACTTC. This translates into CASSLPGGRYEQYF.

The chain carries TRBV12-3 or TRBV12-4 and TRBJ1-1, with 7 bases aligning to TRBD1. Trimming cost V 6 bases and J 2 bases; bases outside gene matches: 3. The CDR3 is 13 amino acids. CDR3 in amino acids: CASREGANTEAFF. Here the CDR3 DNA reads TGTGCCAGCAGGGAGGGGGCAAACACTGAAGCTTTCTTT.